Listed below are T cell receptor beta chains from one sample, sequenced in a study of blood T cell repertoires in COVID-19. Profiled with immunoSEQ multiplex PCR; TCRdb holds only in-frame clones, not every one. This table has some 110,000 clones, more than 60% appearing once. What was sequenced was peripheral blood. All receptors derive from a man aged 50-60 years with acute or convalescent COVID-19. Each CDR3 is given with its conserved first and last residue. A D gene is named only where the DNA matches it firmly. Size tells how often a clone was seen (once, few, many) or the class of an expanded clone, and some rows leave it out.

TRBJ2-5,NA,NA,TRBV7-3,TGTGCCAGCAGCCCGGGACATTCAACAGAGACCCAGTACTTC,CASSPGHSTETQYF
TRBJ1-2,once,TRBD1,TRBV28,TGTGCCAGCTCTACCAGACAGGGTAGTTTGGATGGCTACACCTTC,CASSTRQGSLDGYTF
TRBJ2-1,NA,TRBD2,TRBV7-9,TGTGCCAGCAGCCGGAGTCAGGGACTAGCGCCCTACAATGAGCAGTTCTTC,CASSRSQGLAPYNEQFF
TRBJ1-3,NA,NA,TRBV30,TGTGCCTGGAGTGCTTGGAGGAGCTCTGGAAACACCATATATTTT,CAWSAWRSSGNTIYF
TRBJ1-5,NA,NA,TRBV19,TGTGCCAGTAGTATACTCCTAGAGGGTCAGCCCCAGCATTTT,CASSILLEGQPQHF
TRBJ1-2,few,TRBD1,TRBV7-3,TGTGCCAGCAGCCCCGGACAGGGTGAGGGCTACACCTTC,CASSPGQGEGYTF
TRBJ2-2,NA,TRBD2,TRBV28,TGTGCCAGCAGTCCACCGGGACTAGCGGCATCGGGTGGGGAGCTGTTTTTT,CASSPPGLAASGGELFF
TRBJ1-5,NA,TRBD1,TRBV5-6,TGTGCCAGCAGCGCAGGGGGTTACGAGCCCCAGCATTTT,CASSAGGYEPQHF
TRBJ2-7,NA,NA,TRBV14,TGTGCCAGCAGCCAAACGACAGGAGGTCACGCCGAGCAGTACTTC,CASSQTTGGHAEQYF
TRBJ2-1,NA,NA,TRBV9,TGTGCCAGCAGCGTAGAGGTCGACGGGGGTGAGCAGTTCTTC,CASSVEVDGGEQFF
TRBJ2-7,NA,TRBD1,TRBV6-6,TGTGCCAGCAGTTACGGGACAGGGGCTTACGAGCAGTACTTC,CASSYGTGAYEQYF
TRBJ2-3,NA,TRBD2,TRBV5-1,TGCGCCAGCAGCTCTTCACTAGCGGGGGGCACAGATACGCAGTATTTT,CASSSSLAGGTDTQYF
TRBJ2-3,NA,NA,TRBV5-1,TGCGCCAGCAGCCTAAACGCGGATCTAAGGACAGATACGCAGTATTTT,CASSLNADLRTDTQYF
TRBJ1-5,NA,NA,TRBV27,TGTGCCAGCAGTTTATCAAGAGGTAGCAATCAGCCCCAGCATTTT,CASSLSRGSNQPQHF
TRBJ1-6,NA,NA,TRBV6-5,TGTGCCAGCACCCTATCCGTCGGGGGTTCACCCCTCCACTTT,CASTLSVGGSPLHF
TRBJ2-3,NA,TRBD2,TRBV14,TGTGCCAGCACCGAGCGGGGCCTTCGCACAGATACGCAGTATTTT,CASTERGLRTDTQYF
TRBJ1-1,NA,NA,TRBV5-8,TGTGCCAGCAGCTTGGCTTGGGGACTCCTGAACACTGAAGCTTTCTTT,CASSLAWGLLNTEAFF
TRBJ2-3,NA,TRBD2,TRBV9,TGTGCCAGCAGCGTTGGGGGGGCCGCTATCTCCGGGACTAGCGGGAGTCGGTCAGATACGCAGTATTTT,CASSVGGAAISGTSGSRSDTQYF
TRBJ2-2,NA,NA,TRBV29-1,TGCAGCGTTGATCAAGTCGGGACCGGGGAGCTGTTTTTT,CSVDQVGTGELFF
TRBJ1-1,NA,NA,TRBV24-1,TGTGCCACCAGATCGGGACAGAACACTGAAGCTTTCTTT,CATRSGQNTEAFF
TRBJ1-1,NA,NA,TRBV19,TGTGCCAGTAGTTTAGACAGAGGGAACACTGAAGCTTTCTTT,CASSLDRGNTEAFF
TRBJ1-3,NA,NA,TRBV16,TGTGCCAGCAGCCAAGTATACTCTGGAAACACCATATATTTT,CASSQVYSGNTIYF